These 24 T cell receptor beta chains were all obtained from the same sample, sequenced in a study of blood T cell repertoires in COVID-19. Clones were sequenced by immunoSEQ multiplex PCR, and TCRdb holds only the in-frame ones, with some missing. The sample records 300,000 to 450,000 clones, 85% to 90% being singletons. Material for sequencing was PBMCs or T cells enriched from blood (not recorded which). These receptor sequences come from a man aged 18 to 30 who had recovered from COVID-19.

This clone was found once. The chain joins TRBV28 to TRBJ2-5; 8 bases fit TRBD2. Germline CDR1 and CDR2: MDHEN and SYDVKM. V was clipped by 6 bases and J by 4 bases; unmatched bases: 10. CDR3 size: 15 residues. In nucleotides, the CDR3 is TGTGCCAGCAGGGAAGCGGGAGCCCCCGGAGAGACCCAGTACTTC. Its protein product is CASREAGAPGETQYF.

The J gene is TRBJ2-3, the V gene TRBV6-5; 10 bases map to TRBD1. Germline CDR1 reads MNHEY; CDR2 reads SVGAGI. J lost 4 bases, V lost 2 bases, and 6 bases had no gene match. The CDR3 has 16 residues. In DNA, the CDR3 is TGTGCCAGCAGTTACGAGGGACAGGGGATTGCAGATACGCAGTATTTT. It specifies CASSYEGQGIADTQYF.

The J gene is TRBJ1-2, the V gene TRBV19; no definite D call. The germline V and J ends were trimmed by 0 bases and 4 bases, with 15 bases remaining between them. The CDR3 extends over 16 amino acids. CDR1 and CDR2 from the germline V gene are LNHDA and SQIVND (reference sequence). The CDR3 bases are TGTGCCAGTAGTATAGATCGATTCGACACCTCCTATGGCTACACCTTC. Protein product: CASSIDRFDTSYGYTF. Together with reference TRBV19 and TRBJ1-2, the CDR3 gives the full variable domain: DGGITQSPKYLFRKEGQNVTLSCEQNLNHDAMYWYRQDPGQGLRLIYYSQIVNDFQKGDIAEGYSVSREKKESFPLTVTSAQKNPTAFYLCASSIDRFDTSYGYTFGSGTRLTVV.

The chain has TRBV5-1 and TRBJ2-2; D is unresolved. The germline V gene has CDR1 SGHRS and CDR2 YFSETQ. V was pared by 6 bases and J by 5 bases, with 11 bases between. The length of the CDR3 is 13 residues. The CDR3 nucleotides read TGCGCCAGCACCTTAGGCGGTACCGGGGAGCTGTTTTTT. Translation: CASTLGGTGELFF.

V gene TRBV5-1 combines with J gene TRBJ1-1, with 7 bases matching TRBD1. With 0 bases clipped from V and 7 bases from J, the junction kept 3 bases outside the gene matches. This CDR3 region has 13 residues. Germline V CDR1 and CDR2: SGHRS, YFSETQ. The CDR3 sequence is CASSLETGREAFF. As DNA, the CDR3 is TGCGCCAGCAGCTTGGAGACAGGGCGTGAAGCTTTCTTT.

This sequence joins TRBV10-1 and TRBJ2-2, with 8 positions matching TRBD1. Germline V gene lookup returns CDR1 WNHNN and CDR2 SYGVQD (reference sequence). V shed 8 bases, J shed 4 bases, and the junction held 6 bases outside the gene matches. This CDR3 has 14 amino acids. The CDR3 sequence: CASGGQGGTGELFF. The CDR3, as DNA: TGCGCCAGCGGTGGACAGGGAGGCACCGGGGAGCTGTTTTTT.

This chain uses TRBV29-1 with TRBJ2-3; a possible D gene is TRBD1 (6 bases). Germline V gene lookup returns CDR1 SQVTM and CDR2 ANQGSEA. V was clipped by 8 bases and J by 0 bases, with 12 bases between them. The CDR3 extends over 13 amino acids. The CDR3 here is CSMDSLSTDTQYF. In nucleotides, the CDR3 is TGCAGCATGGACAGTCTTAGCACAGATACGCAGTATTTT.

The chain employs TRBV15 and TRBJ2-3; D is possibly TRBD2 (5 bases). Trimming removed 0 bases from V and 4 bases from J, with 14 bases in between. CDR1 is LNHNV and CDR2 is YYDKDF in the germline V gene (reference sequence). The CDR3 length is 16 residues. The CDR3 is CATSRDYRDIADTQYF. CDR3 in DNA: TGTGCCACCAGCAGAGATTATCGGGATATAGCAGATACGCAGTATTTT.

The chain has TRBV2 and TRBJ2-3; 8 bases map to TRBD1. The CDR3 is made up of 14 amino acids. Germline values: CDR1 SNHLY, CDR2 FYNNEI. Germline trimming cut 3 bases from V and 6 bases from J; bases unmatched to any gene: 5. CDR3 in amino acids: CASSEDRELDTQYF. The CDR3 DNA follows: TGTGCCAGCAGTGAGGACAGGGAGCTTGATACGCAGTATTTT.

This clone was detected once. CDR3 DNA sequence: TGTGCCAGCAGTTTCCCGGGGAATGAGCAGTTCTTC. This codes for CASSFPGNEQFF. The chain employs TRBV28 and TRBJ2-1; a weak D match, TRBD2 (5 bases). Trimming shortened V by 3 bases and J by 7 bases, and 7 bases separated the two germline ends. Germline V gives CDR1 MDHEN, CDR2 SYDVKM. CDR3 length: 12 amino acids.

This clone was seen just once. The chain has TRBV19 and TRBJ1-2; D remains ambiguous. The V and J ends lost 7 bases and 6 bases respectively, with 12 bases between them. CDR3 length equals 12 residues. From germline, CDR1 is LNHDA and CDR2 SQIVND (reference sequence). The CDR3 DNA is TGTGCCAGTATTTTGTGGAGGGATGGCTACACCTTC. It encodes CASILWRDGYTF.

V is TRBV5-1 and J is TRBJ1-1; TRBD1 matches at 9 bases. CDR1 is SGHRS, CDR2 YFSETQ, per germline. V lost 4 bases to trimming and J lost 5 bases; unmatched junction nucleotides: 6. The CDR3 covers 14 residues. CDR3 in amino acids: CASSMGQGGTEAFF. The CDR3 bases are TGCGCCAGCAGCATGGGACAGGGTGGAACTGAAGCTTTCTTT.

The J gene is TRBJ1-2, the V gene TRBV24-1; no clear D gene. The CDR3 runs to 13 residues. From germline, CDR1 is KGHDR and CDR2 SFDVKD. Trimming pared 6 bases from V and 0 bases from J, leaving 7 bases between. Here the CDR3 DNA reads TGTGCCACCAGTCCGAGTGCTAACTATGGCTACACCTTC. Amino acids: CATSPSANYGYTF.

V usage is TRBV9 and J usage is TRBJ2-3, with 8 bases fitting TRBD2. The CDR3 runs 16 residues. The V segment lost 2 bases and the J segment 0 bases; nucleotides outside the gene matches: 5. Germline loops: CDR1 SGDLS, CDR2 YYNGEE. The CDR3 spells CASSVAGGPSTDTQYF. In DNA, the CDR3 is TGTGCCAGCAGCGTCGCGGGGGGCCCTAGCACAGATACGCAGTATTTT.

The chain combines TRBV2 with TRBJ2-1, with 10 bases fitting TRBD1. From germline, CDR1 is SNHLY and CDR2 FYNNEI. CDR3 size: 14 residues. With V trimmed by 10 bases and J by 7 bases, 10 bases remained unmatched. The CDR3 loop is CATTDRGRFNEQFF. The CDR3 nucleotides read TGTGCCACCACCGACAGGGGGCGCTTTAATGAGCAGTTCTTC.

J is TRBJ2-2 and V is TRBV24-1, with a possible D match to TRBD2 (5 bases). This CDR3 has 17 amino acids. V lost 2 bases to trimming and J lost 5 bases, with 17 bases between them. Germline V gene data show CDR1 as KGHDR and CDR2 as SFDVKD. Written as DNA, the CDR3 is TGTGCCACCAGTGATTCCGCTAGGAGGTCGGGAACCGGGGAGCTGTTTTTT. This encodes CATSDSARRSGTGELFF.

This clone was seen only once. The chain joins TRBV5-6 to TRBJ1-1, with D possibly being TRBD1 (6 bases). There are 16 residues in the CDR3. V lost 2 bases to trimming and J lost 1 base, with 15 bases between them. Per the germline V gene, CDR1 is SGHDT and CDR2 is YYEEEE. The CDR3 loop is CASSFRTAQENTEAFF. The CDR3 coding sequence is TGTGCCAGCAGCTTCAGGACAGCTCAAGAGAACACTGAAGCTTTCTTT.

The chain employs TRBV3-1 (or the pseudogene TRBV3-2) and TRBJ1-5; D unclear. The CDR3 runs 14 residues. V lost 5 bases to trimming and J lost 8 bases, with 16 bases between them. Per the germline V gene, CDR1 is LGHDT and CDR2 is YNNKEL (reference sequence). CDR3 protein: CASSSHGSSEPQHF. CDR3 bases: TGTGCCAGCAGCTCTCACGGGTCATCGGAGCCCCAGCATTTT.

The chain uses TRBV4-3 and TRBJ2-2; 7 bases match TRBD1. The CDR3 extends over 13 amino acids. Per germline, CDR1 LGHNA and CDR2 YSLEER. V dropped 5 bases and J dropped 6; count of bases not matched to a gene: 3. Here the CDR3 reads CASSSQGAGELFF. The DNA for the CDR3 is TGCGCCAGCAGCTCCCAGGGGGCCGGGGAGCTGTTTTTT.

The V and J genes are TRBV4-1 and TRBJ1-5; TRBD1 matches 7 bases. V was pared by 2 bases and J by 3 bases, with 13 bases of the junction left unmatched. Germline V gene lookup returns CDR1 MGHRA and CDR2 YSYEKL. The CDR3 has 18 amino acids. Written as DNA, the CDR3 is TGCGCCAGCAGCCAATCCAACCTAAAGACAGGGTACAATCAGCCCCAGCATTTT. The encoded protein is CASSQSNLKTGYNQPQHF.

The gene calls are TRBV5-1 and TRBJ2-3; D ambiguous. Germline V gene lookup returns CDR1 SGHRS and CDR2 YFSETQ. This CDR3 is 15 amino acids long. Trimming shortened V by 3 bases and J by 3 bases, and 14 bases separated the two germline ends. CDR3 nucleotides: TGCGCCAGCAGCTCTCGAGGCGGAAATACAGATACGCAGTATTTT. Its protein product is CASSSRGGNTDTQYF.

The V call is TRBV3-1 (or the pseudogene TRBV3-2), the J call TRBJ1-2, with unresolved D. CDR1 is LGHDT and CDR2 is YNNKEL in the germline V gene (reference sequence). Trimming removed 3 bases at V and 5 bases at J, with 10 bases between. This CDR3 is built from 13 residues. DNA of the CDR3: TGTGCCAGCAGCCATGAGGGCCTATATGGCTACACCTTC. It codes for CASSHEGLYGYTF.

The chain employs TRBV27 and TRBJ1-2, with D possibly TRBD1 on 5 matching bases. In germline, CDR1 is MNHEY, CDR2 SMNVEV (reference sequence). The CDR3 runs 15 residues. V lost 0 bases, J lost 5 bases, and 13 bases lay in between. CDR3 nucleotide sequence: TGTGCCAGCAGTTTATCCAGGGCAGGGAGGTATGGCTACACCTTC. This encodes CASSLSRAGRYGYTF.

The chain joins TRBV14 to TRBJ2-1; 10 nucleotides match TRBD2. CDR3 length: 18 residues. V shed 1 base, J shed 3 bases, and the junction held 9 bases outside the gene matches. CDR1 SGHDN and CDR2 FVKESK come from the germline V gene. This chain's CDR3 is CASSQVVLAGEGYNEQFF. The CDR3 DNA follows: TGTGCCAGCAGCCAAGTTGTTCTAGCGGGAGAAGGCTACAATGAGCAGTTCTTC.